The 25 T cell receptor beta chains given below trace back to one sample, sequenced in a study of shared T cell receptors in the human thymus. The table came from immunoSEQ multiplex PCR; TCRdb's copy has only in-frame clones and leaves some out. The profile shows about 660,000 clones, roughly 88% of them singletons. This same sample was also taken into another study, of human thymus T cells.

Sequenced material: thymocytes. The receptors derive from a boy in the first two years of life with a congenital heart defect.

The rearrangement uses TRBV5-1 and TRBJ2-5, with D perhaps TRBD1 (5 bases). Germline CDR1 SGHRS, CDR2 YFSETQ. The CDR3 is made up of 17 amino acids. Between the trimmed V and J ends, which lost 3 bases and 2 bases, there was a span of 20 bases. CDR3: CASSYRPEGPGQETQYF. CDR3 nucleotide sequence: TGCGCCAGCAGCTACCGACCGGAAGGCCCAGGGCAAGAGACCCAGTACTTC.

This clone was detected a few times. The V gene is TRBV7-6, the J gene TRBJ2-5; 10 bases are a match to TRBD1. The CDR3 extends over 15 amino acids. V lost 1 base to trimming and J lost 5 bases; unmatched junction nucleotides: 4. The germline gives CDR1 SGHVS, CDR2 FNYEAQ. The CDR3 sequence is CASSLETGGDETQYF. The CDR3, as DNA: TGTGCCAGCAGCTTAGAGACAGGGGGCGACGAGACCCAGTACTTC.

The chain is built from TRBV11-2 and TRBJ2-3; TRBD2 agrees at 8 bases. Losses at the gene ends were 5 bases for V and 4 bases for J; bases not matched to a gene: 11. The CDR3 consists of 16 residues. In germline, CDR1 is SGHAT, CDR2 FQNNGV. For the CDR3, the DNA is TGTGCCAGCAGCCCCCAGGGTCGGGAGGGCCCAGATACGCAGTATTTT. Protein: CASSPQGREGPDTQYF.

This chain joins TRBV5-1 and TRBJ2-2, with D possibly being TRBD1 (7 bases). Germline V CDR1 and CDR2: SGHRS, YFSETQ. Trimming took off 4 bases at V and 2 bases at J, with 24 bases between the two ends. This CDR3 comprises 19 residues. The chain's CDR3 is CASSPDRPGTSRNTGELFF. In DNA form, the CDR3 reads TGCGCCAGCAGCCCGGACAGGCCCGGAACTAGCCGCAACACCGGGGAGCTGTTTTTT.

This CDR3 reads CASSFGQGGEKLFF. The CDR3 region has the DNA TGCGCCAGCAGCTTCGGACAGGGCGGAGAAAAACTGTTTTTT. V gene TRBV4-1 combines with J gene TRBJ1-4; 8 nucleotides line up with TRBD1. The CDR3 is 14 amino acids. Per germline, CDR1 MGHRA and CDR2 YSYEKL. The junction had 7 bases not matched to a gene; V was cut back by 5 bases and J by 8 bases.

The CDR3 nucleotides read TGTGCCAGCAGTTGCCTCCGGCGGGAGGGGCCCGGGGAGCTGTTTTTT. Its translation: CASSCLRREGPGELFF. The V call is TRBV7-2, the J call TRBJ2-2; 9 bases match TRBD2. The CDR3 has 16 residues. Germline V CDR1 and CDR2: SGHTA, FQGNSA. The V segment lost 6 bases and the J segment 6 bases; nucleotides outside the gene matches: 11.

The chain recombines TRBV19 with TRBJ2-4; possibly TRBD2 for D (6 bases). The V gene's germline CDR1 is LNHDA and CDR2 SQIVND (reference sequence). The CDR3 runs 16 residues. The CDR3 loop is CAQSPHRDLAKNIQYF. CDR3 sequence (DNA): TGTGCTCAAAGCCCGCATCGGGACTTAGCCAAAAACATTCAGTACTTC.

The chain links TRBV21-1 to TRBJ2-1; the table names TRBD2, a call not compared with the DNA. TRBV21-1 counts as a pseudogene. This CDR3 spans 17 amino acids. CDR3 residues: CASSKGEWPSNHNEQFF. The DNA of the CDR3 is TGTGCCAGCAGCAAAGGGGAGTGGCCTAGCAACCACAATGAGCAGTTCTTC.

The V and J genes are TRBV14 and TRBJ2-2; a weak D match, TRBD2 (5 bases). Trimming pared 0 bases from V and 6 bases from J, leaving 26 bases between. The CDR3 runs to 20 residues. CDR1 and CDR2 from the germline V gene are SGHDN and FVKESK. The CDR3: CASSQDGARGSPTSSGELFF. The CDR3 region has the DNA TGTGCCAGCAGCCAAGATGGCGCCAGAGGGTCTCCTACGTCATCCGGGGAGCTGTTTTTT.

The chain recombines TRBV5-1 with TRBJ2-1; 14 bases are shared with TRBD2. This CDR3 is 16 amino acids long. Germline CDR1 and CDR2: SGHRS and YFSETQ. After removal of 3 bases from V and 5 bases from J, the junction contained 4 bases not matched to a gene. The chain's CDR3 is CASSSRLAGGNNEQFF. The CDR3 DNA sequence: TGCGCCAGCAGCTCCAGACTAGCGGGAGGGAACAATGAGCAGTTCTTC. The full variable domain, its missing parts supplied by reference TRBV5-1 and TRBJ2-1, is KAGVTQTPRYLIKTRGQQVTLSCSPISGHRSVSWYQQTPGQGLQFLFEYFSETQRNKGNFPGRFSGRQFSNSRSEMNVSTLELGDSALYLCASSSRLAGGNNEQFFGPGTRLTVL.

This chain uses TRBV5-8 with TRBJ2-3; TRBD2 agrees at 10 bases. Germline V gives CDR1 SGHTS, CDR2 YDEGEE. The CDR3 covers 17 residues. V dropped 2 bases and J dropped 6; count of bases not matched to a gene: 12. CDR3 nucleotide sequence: TGTGCCAGCAGCTTCCCCGGGGTAGCGGGAGGCTGCGATACGCAGTATTTT. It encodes CASSFPGVAGGCDTQYF.

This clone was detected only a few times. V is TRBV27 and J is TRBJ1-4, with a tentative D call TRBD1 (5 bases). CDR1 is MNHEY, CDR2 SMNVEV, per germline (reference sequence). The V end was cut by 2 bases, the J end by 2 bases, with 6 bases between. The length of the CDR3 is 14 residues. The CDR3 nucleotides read TGTGCCAGCAGTTTACGGGGGACTAATGAAAAACTGTTTTTT. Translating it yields CASSLRGTNEKLFF. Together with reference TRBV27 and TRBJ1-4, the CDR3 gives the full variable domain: EAQVTQNPRYLITVTGKKLTVTCSQNMNHEYMSWYRQDPGLGLRQIYYSMNVEVTDKGDVPEGYKVSRKEKRNFPLILESPSPNQTSLYFCASSLRGTNEKLFFGSGTQLSVL.

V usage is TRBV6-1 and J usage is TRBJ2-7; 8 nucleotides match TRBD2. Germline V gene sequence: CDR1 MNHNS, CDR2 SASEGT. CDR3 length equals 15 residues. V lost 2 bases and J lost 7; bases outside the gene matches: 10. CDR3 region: CASSENEAGVWEQYF. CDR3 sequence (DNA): TGTGCCAGCAGTGAAAATGAAGCGGGAGTTTGGGAGCAGTACTTC.

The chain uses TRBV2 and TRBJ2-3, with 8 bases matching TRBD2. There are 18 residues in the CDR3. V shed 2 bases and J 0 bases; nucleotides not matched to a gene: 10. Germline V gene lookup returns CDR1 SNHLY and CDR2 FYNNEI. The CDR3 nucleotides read TGTGCCAGCAGTGAACGGGGGACTAGGGGAGGGAGCACAGATACGCAGTATTTT. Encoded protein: CASSERGTRGGSTDTQYF.

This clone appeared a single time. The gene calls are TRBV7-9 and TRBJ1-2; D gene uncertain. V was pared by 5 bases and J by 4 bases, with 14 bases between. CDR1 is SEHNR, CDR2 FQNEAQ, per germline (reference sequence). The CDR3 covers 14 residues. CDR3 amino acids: CASSPPPGGYGYTF. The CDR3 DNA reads TGTGCCAGCAGCCCGCCCCCAGGAGGCTATGGCTACACCTTC.

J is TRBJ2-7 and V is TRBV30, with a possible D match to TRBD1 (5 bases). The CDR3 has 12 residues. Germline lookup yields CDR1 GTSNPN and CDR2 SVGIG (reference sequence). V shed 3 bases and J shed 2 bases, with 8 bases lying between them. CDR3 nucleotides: TGTGCCTGGAGCGGACACACCTACGAGCAGTACTTC. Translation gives CAWSGHTYEQYF. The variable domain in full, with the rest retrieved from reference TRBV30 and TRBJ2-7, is SQTIHQWPATLVQPVGSPLSLECTVEGTSNPNLYWYRQAAGRGLQLLFYSVGIGQISSEVPQNLSASRPQDRQFILSSKKLLLSDSGFYLCAWSGHTYEQYFGPGTRLTVT.

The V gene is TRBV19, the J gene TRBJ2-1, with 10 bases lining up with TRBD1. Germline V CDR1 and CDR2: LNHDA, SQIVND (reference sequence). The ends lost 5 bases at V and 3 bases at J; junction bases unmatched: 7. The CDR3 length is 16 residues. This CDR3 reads CASSPPGQGDYNEQFF. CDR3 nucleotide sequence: TGTGCCAGTAGTCCCCCCGGACAGGGGGACTACAATGAGCAGTTCTTC.

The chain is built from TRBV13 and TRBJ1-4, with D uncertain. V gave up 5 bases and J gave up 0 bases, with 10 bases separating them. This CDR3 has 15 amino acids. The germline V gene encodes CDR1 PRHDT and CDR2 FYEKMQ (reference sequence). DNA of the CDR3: TGTGCCAGCAGCCTATTCGAGGCAACTAATGAAAAACTGTTTTTT. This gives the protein CASSLFEATNEKLFF.

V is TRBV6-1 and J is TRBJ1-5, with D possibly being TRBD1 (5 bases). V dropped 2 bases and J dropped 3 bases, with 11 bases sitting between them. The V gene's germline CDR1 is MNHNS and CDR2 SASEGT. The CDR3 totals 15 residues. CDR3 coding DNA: TGTGCCAGCAGTGAATACGGCAGGGTCAATCAGCCCCAGCATTTT. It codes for CASSEYGRVNQPQHF.

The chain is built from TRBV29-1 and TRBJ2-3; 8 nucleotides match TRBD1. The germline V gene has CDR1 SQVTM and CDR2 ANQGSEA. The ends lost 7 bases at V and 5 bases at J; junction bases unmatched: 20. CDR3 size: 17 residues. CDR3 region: CSGRGKEDRARGDTQYF. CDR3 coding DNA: TGCAGCGGGAGGGGCAAGGAGGACAGGGCCCGCGGAGATACGCAGTATTTT.

The CDR3 protein is CASSLGLAVSTDTQYF. CDR3 bases: TGTGCCAGCAGTTTAGGACTAGCGGTTAGCACAGATACGCAGTATTTT. This chain links TRBV28 with TRBJ2-3; 10 bases are a match to TRBD2. The CDR3 spans 16 residues. J lost 0 bases, V lost 2 bases, and 2 bases had no gene match. CDR1 MDHEN and CDR2 SYDVKM come from the germline V gene.

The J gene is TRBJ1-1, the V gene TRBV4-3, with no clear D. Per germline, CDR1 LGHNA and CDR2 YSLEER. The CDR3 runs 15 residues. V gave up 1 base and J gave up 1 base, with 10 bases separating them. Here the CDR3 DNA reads TGCGCCAGCAGCCAAGGGTTAACAGCGAACACTGAAGCTTTCTTT. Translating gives CASSQGLTANTEAFF.

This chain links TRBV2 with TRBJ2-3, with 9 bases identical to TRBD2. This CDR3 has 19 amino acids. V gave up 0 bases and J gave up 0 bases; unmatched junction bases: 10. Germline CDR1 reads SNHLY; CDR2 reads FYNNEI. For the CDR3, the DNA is TGTGCCAGCAGTGAAGCTGCGGGAGGGCCCCCCCTTAGCACAGATACGCAGTATTTT. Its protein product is CASSEAAGGPPLSTDTQYF.

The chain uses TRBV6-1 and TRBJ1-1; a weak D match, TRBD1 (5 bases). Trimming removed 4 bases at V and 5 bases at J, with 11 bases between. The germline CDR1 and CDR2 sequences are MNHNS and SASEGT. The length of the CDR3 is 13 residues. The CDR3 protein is CASSGWKGTEAFF. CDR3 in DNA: TGTGCCAGCAGTGGCTGGAAGGGGACTGAAGCTTTCTTT.

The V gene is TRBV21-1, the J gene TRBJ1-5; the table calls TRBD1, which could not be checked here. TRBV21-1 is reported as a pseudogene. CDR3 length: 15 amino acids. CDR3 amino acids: CASSKEGQPHQPQHF. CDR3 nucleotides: TGTGCCAGCAGCAAAGAGGGGCAGCCTCATCAGCCCCAGCATTTT.